The rows below give T cell receptor beta chains drawn from one sample of a study of blood T cell repertoires in COVID-19. The repertoire was sequenced with immunoSEQ multiplex PCR; TCRdb's copy has only in-frame clones and lacks some. The sample shows 200,000 to 250,000 clones, 65% to 85% of them seen only once. Source material: peripheral blood. Receptors were obtained from a woman of 80 years or more with acute or convalescent COVID-19. Both conserved end residues are part of each CDR3.

j_gene,v_gene,CDR3aa
TRBJ1-2,TRBV6-5,CASSPNRGDYGYTF
TRBJ2-3,TRBV6-5,CATGGAGGPDTQYF
TRBJ2-1,TRBV18,CASSPSGTSGRNEQFF
TRBJ2-5,TRBV11-3,CASSTRTGTQETQYF
TRBJ2-5,TRBV19,CASSSAGGPVETQYF
TRBJ2-1,TRBV5-1,CASSLGTSVVDEQFF
TRBJ1-5,TRBV7-2,CASSWTDGVGQPQHF
TRBJ1-1,TRBV29-1,CSVTRNTEAFF
TRBJ2-1,TRBV29-1,CSVRPSGAGEQFF
TRBJ2-1,TRBV4-3,CASSQVTGGGAGSYNEQFF
TRBJ1-5,TRBV6-5,CASSYSQASNQPQHF
TRBJ1-1,TRBV6-5,CASSYSRMANTEAFF
TRBJ1-5,TRBV30,CAWSSGGAQPQHF
TRBJ2-7,TRBV18,CASSPTGQGTYEQYF
TRBJ1-2,TRBV6-5,CASYETGNYGYTF
TRBJ1-1,TRBV5-8,CASSFRLRDTEAFF
TRBJ2-1,TRBV3-1/TRBV3-2,CASSPGLAGGYEQFF
TRBJ2-3,TRBV4-3,CASSQDPTLSTDTQYF
TRBJ1-5,TRBV28,CASSEQGWNQPQHF
TRBJ1-1,TRBV19,CASMRDQNTEAFF
TRBJ1-2,TRBV24-1,CATSERWNYGYTF
TRBJ2-5,TRBV7-2,CASSPYGTGFQETQYF
TRBJ2-7,TRBV10-3,CATCPSGGYEQYF
TRBJ1-1,TRBV5-1,CASSAEGPYEAFF
TRBJ2-7,TRBV7-9,CASSLDGGTSYEQYF
TRBJ1-6,TRBV5-1,CASSLTGPPLHF
TRBJ2-7,TRBV14,CASSPTRGGVGEQYF
TRBJ2-2,TRBV6-5,CASSRQGSTGELFF
TRBJ1-1,TRBV27,CASRGTDQAFF
TRBJ1-6,TRBV7-3,CASSSTGTKDSPLHF
TRBJ1-2,TRBV12-5,CASGSLVSVYGYTF
TRBJ2-3,TRBV30,CAWSLAGGTDTQYF
TRBJ2-1,TRBV7-2,CASSLEALGARSLNEQFF
TRBJ2-1,TRBV10-3,CAIKSSGPYNEQFF
TRBJ2-7,TRBV2,CASSDGAPTGQYF
TRBJ2-5,TRBV7-3,CASTLRLGPSGGEETQYF
TRBJ1-5,TRBV28,CASSLGGSLSNQPQHF
TRBJ1-2,TRBV19,CASNSIYRTAYGYTF
TRBJ2-7,TRBV6-5,CASTLGPGSSYEQYF